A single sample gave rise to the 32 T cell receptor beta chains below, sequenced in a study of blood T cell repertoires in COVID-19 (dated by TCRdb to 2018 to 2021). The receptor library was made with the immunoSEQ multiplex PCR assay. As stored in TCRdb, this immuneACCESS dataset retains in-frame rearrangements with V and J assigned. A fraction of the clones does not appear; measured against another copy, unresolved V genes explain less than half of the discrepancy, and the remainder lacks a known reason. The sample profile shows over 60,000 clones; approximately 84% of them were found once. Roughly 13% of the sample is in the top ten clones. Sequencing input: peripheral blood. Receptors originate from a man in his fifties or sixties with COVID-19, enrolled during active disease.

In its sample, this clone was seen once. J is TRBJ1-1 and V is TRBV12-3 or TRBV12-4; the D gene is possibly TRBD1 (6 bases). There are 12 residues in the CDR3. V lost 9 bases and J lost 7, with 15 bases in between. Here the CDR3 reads CASKKGGLEAFF. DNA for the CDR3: TGTGCCAGTAAAAAAGGGGGTCTTGAAGCTTTCTTT.

The DNA for the CDR3 is TGTGCCAGCAGCGCGGGACAGTACAATGAGCAGTTCTTC. Translated: CASSAGQYNEQFF. V usage is TRBV21-1 and J usage is TRBJ2-1; whether TRBD1, the table's D call, matches the DNA was not checked. TRBV21-1 represents a pseudogene. This CDR3 comprises 13 residues.

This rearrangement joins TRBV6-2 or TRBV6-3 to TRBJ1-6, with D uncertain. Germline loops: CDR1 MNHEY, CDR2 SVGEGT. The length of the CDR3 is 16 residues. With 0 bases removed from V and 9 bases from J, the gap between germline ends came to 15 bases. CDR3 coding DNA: TGTGCCAGCAGTTACTCATCCCCGGCGGGCGGTTCACCCCTCCACTTT. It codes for CASSYSSPAGGSPLHF.

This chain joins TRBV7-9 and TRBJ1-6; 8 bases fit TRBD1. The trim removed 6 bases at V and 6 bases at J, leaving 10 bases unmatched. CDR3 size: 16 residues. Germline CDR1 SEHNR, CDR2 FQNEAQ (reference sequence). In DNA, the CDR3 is TGTGCCAGCAGTGCGAGACAGGGGACGTCTAATTCACCCCTCCACTTT. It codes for CASSARQGTSNSPLHF.

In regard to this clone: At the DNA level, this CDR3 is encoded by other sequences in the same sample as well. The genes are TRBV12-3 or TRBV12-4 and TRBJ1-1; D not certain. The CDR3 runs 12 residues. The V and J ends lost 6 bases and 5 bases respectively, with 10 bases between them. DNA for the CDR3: TGTGCCAGCAGCCGGGGTGAGACTGAAGCTTTCTTT. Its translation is CASSRGETEAFF.

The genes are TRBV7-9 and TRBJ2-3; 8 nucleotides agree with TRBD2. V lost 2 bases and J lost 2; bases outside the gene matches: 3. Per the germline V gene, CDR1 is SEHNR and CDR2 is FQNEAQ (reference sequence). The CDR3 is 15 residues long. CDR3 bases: TGTGCCAGCAGCTTACCGGGGGGGACCACAGATACGCAGTATTTT. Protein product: CASSLPGGTTDTQYF.

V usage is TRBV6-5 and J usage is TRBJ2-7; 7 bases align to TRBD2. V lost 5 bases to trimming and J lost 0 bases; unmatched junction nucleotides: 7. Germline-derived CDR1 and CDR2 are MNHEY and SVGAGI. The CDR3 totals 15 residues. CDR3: CASSKGGYGSYEQYF. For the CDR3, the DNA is TGTGCCAGCAGTAAGGGAGGGTATGGCTCCTACGAGCAGTACTTC.

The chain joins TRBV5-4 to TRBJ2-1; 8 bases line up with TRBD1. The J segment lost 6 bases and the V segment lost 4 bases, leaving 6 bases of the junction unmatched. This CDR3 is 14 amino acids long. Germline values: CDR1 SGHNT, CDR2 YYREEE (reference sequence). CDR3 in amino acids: CASSGRDRSNEQFF. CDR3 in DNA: TGTGCCAGCAGCGGACGGGACAGGTCCAATGAGCAGTTCTTC.

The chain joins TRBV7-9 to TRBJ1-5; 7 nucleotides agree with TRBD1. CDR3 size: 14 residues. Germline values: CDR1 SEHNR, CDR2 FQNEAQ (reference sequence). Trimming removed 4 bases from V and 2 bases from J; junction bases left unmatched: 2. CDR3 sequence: CASSSDRGNQPQHF. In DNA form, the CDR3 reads TGTGCCAGCAGCTCTGACAGGGGCAATCAGCCCCAGCATTTT.

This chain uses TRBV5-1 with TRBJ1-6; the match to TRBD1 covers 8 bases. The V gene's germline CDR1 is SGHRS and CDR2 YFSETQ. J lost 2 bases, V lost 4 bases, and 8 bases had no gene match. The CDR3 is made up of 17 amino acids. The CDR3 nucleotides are TGCGCCAGCAGCCCCCGAGGACAGGGAGCCTATAATTCACCCCTCCACTTT. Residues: CASSPRGQGAYNSPLHF.

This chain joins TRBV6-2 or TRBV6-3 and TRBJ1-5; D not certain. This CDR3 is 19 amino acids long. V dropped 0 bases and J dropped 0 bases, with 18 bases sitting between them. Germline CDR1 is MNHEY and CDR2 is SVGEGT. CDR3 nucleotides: TGTGCCAGCAGTTACTCGTTTTTCTTTCGAGCTTATAGCAATCAGCCCCAGCATTTT. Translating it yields CASSYSFFFRAYSNQPQHF.

The CDR3 DNA sequence: TGTGCCAGCAGTGAAACAGGCTACCTCACTGAAGCTTTCTTT. It specifies CASSETGYLTEAFF. The V call is TRBV6-1, the J call TRBJ1-1; D might be TRBD1 (5 bases). Germline V gene sequence: CDR1 MNHNS, CDR2 SASEGT. Trimming pared 2 bases from V and 4 bases from J, leaving 11 bases between. The CDR3 has 14 residues.

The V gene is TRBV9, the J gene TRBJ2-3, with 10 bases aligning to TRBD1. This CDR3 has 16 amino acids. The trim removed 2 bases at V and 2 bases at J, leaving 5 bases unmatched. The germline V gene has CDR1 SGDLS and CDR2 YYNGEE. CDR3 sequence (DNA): TGTGCCAGCAGCGTTCTCGGGACAGGGGCCACAGATACGCAGTATTTT. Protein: CASSVLGTGATDTQYF.

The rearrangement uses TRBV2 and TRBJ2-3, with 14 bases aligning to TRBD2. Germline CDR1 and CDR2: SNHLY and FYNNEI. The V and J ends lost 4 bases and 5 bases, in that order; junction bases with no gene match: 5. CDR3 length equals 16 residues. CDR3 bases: TGTGCCAGCAGTGTGACTAGCGGGGGGGCCGGAGATACGCAGTATTTT. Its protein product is CASSVTSGGAGDTQYF.

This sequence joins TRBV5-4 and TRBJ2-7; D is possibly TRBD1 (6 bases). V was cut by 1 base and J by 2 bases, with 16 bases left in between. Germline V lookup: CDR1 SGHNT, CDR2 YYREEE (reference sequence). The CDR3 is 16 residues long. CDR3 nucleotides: TGTGCCAGCAGCTTGTTTCGTGGGGGCGGTACCTACGAGCAGTACTTC. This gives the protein CASSLFRGGGTYEQYF.

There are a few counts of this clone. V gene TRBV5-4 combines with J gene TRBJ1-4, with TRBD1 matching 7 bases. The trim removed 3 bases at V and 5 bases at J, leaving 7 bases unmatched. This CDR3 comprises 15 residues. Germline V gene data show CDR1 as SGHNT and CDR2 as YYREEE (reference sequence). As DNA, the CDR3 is TGTGCCAGCAGCTCTGGGACAGCGATGAATGAAAAACTGTTTTTT. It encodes CASSSGTAMNEKLFF.

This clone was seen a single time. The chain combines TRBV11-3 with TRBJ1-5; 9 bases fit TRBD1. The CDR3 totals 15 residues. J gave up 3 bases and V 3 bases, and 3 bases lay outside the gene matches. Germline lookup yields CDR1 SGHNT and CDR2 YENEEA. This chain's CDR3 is CASSFRTGDNQPQHF. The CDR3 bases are TGTGCCAGCAGCTTTCGGACAGGGGACAATCAGCCCCAGCATTTT.

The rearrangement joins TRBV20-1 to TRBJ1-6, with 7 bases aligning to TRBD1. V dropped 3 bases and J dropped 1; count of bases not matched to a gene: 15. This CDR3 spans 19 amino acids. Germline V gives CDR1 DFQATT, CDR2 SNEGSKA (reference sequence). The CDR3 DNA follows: TGCAGTGCTAGTGGAGGGACAGCTTTACTTGCATCCTATAATTCACCCCTCCACTTT. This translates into CSASGGTALLASYNSPLHF.

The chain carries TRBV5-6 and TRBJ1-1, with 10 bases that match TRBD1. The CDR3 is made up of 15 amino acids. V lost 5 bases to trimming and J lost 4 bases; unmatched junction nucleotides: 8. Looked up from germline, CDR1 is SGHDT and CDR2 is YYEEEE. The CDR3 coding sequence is TGTGCCAGCAGGCTGACAGGGGGCTTTGGCACTGAAGCTTTCTTT. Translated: CASRLTGGFGTEAFF.

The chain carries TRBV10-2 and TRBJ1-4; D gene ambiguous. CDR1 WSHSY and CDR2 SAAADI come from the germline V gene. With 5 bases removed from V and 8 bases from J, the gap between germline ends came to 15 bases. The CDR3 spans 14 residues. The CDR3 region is CASSKTFGGEKLFF. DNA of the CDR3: TGCGCCAGCAGTAAAACTTTTGGAGGCGAAAAACTGTTTTTT.

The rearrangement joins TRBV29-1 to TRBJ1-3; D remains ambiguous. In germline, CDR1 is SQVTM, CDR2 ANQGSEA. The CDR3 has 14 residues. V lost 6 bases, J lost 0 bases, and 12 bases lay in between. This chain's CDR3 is CSVRWALSGNTIYF. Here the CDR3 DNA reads TGCAGCGTCCGGTGGGCCCTCTCTGGAAACACCATATATTTT.

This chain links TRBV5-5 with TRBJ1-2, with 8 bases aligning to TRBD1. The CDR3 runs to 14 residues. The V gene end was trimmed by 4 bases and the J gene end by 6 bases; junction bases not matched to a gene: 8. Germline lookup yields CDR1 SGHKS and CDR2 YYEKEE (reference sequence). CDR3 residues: CASSRFQGADGYTF. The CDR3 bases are TGTGCCAGCAGCCGATTTCAGGGGGCTGATGGCTACACCTTC.

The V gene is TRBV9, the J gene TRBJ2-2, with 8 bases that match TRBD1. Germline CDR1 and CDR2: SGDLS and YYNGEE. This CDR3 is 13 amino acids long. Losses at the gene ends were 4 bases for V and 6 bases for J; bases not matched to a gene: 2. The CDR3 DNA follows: TGTGCCAGCAGCCCCAGGGGGCCCGGGGAGCTGTTTTTT. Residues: CASSPRGPGELFF.

The CDR3 sequence: CASSSTSGGRGNTGELFF. In DNA, the CDR3 is TGCGCCAGCAGCTCCACTAGCGGGGGCAGGGGGAACACCGGGGAGCTGTTTTTT. The rearrangement links TRBV5-1 to TRBJ2-2; 11 nucleotides agree with TRBD2. Germline V CDR1 and CDR2: SGHRS, YFSETQ. The CDR3 covers 18 residues. The V and J ends lost 3 bases and 1 base, in that order; junction bases with no gene match: 8.

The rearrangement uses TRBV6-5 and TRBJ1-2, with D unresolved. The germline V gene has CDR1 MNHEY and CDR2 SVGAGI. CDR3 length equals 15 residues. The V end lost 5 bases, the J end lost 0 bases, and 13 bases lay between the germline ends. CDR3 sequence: CASSHGREANYGYTF. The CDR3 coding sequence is TGTGCCAGCAGTCACGGACGGGAAGCTAACTATGGCTACACCTTC.

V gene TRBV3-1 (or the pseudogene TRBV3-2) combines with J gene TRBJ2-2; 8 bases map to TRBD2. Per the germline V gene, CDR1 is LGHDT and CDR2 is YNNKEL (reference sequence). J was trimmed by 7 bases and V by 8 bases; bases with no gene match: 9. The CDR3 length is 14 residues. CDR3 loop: CASEGRGAGGELFF. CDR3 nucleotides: TGTGCCAGCGAGGGGCGGGGGGCTGGCGGGGAGCTGTTTTTT.

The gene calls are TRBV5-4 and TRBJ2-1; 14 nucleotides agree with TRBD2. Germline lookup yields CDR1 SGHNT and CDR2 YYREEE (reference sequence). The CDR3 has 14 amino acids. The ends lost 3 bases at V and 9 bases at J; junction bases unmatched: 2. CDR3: CASSSTSGGAEQFF. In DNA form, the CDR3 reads TGTGCCAGCAGCTCGACTAGCGGGGGGGCTGAGCAGTTCTTC.

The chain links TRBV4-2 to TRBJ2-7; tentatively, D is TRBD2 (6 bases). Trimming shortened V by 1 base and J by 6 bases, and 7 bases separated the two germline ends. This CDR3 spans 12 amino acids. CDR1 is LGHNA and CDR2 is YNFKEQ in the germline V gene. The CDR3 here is CASSQVGGEQYF. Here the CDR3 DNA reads TGTGCCAGCAGCCAAGTGGGGGGCGAGCAGTACTTC.

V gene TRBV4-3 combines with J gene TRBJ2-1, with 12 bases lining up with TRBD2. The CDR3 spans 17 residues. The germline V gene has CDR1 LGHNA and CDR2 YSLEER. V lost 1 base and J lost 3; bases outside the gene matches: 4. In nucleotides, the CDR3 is TGCGCCAGCAGCCAAGCGGCTAGCGGGGGGGTCTACAATGAGCAGTTCTTC. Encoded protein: CASSQAASGGVYNEQFF.

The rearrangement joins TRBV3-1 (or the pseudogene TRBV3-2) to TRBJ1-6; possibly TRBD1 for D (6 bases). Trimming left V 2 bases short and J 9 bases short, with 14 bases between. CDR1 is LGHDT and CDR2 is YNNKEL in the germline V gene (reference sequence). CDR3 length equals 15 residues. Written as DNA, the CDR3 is TGTGCCAGCAGCCAACGCAGGGGTATTGGTTCACCCCTCCACTTT. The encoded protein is CASSQRRGIGSPLHF.

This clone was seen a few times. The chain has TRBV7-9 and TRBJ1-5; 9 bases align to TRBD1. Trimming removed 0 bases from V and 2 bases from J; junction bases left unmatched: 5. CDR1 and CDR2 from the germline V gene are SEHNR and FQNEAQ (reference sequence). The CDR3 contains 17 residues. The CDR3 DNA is TGTGCCAGCAGCTTAGCACAACAGGGGGCCGGCAATCAGCCCCAGCATTTT. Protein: CASSLAQQGAGNQPQHF.

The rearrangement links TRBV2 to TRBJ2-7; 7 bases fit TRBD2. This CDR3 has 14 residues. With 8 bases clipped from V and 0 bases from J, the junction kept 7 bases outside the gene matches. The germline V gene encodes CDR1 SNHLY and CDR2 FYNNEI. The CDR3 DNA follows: TGTGCCAGCTGGGGACTACACGACTCCTACGAGCAGTACTTC. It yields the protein CASWGLHDSYEQYF. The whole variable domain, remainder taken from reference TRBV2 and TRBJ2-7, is EPEVTQTPSHQVTQMGQEVILRCVPISNHLYFYWYRQILGQKVEFLVSFYNNEISEKSEIFDDQFSVERPDGSNFTLKIRSTKLEDSAMYFCASWGLHDSYEQYFGPGTRLTVT.